These T cell receptor beta chains were read from a single sample in a study of blood T cell repertoires in COVID-19. Using immunoSEQ multiplex PCR, the repertoire was profiled, and TCRdb retains in-frame clones only, with some absent. The sample lists 200,000 or so clones, under 85% occurring once. The sequenced sample consisted of peripheral blood. The origin of the receptors is a woman in her thirties or forties with acute or convalescent COVID-19. CDR3s include the opening cysteine and the closing phenylalanine or tryptophan. Each record gives: J gene, clone size, D gene, V gene, CDR3 protein, CDR3 DNA. D genes are given only for firm matches. Part of the rows lack a size; the others show once, few, many or a class for expanded clones.

TRBJ1-2 . TRBD1 TRBV4-1 CASSQSRTGDGYTF TGCGCCAGCAGCCAATCAAGGACAGGGGATGGCTACACCTTC
TRBJ2-1 . TRBD2 TRBV7-8 CASSLGLAVNNEQFF TGTGCCAGCAGCTTGGGCCTAGCGGTGAACAATGAGCAGTTCTTC
TRBJ1-1 . TRBD1 TRBV7-9 CASSPDRARSNTEAFF TGTGCCAGCAGCCCTGACAGGGCTCGGTCGAACACTGAAGCTTTCTTT
TRBJ2-2 . TRBD2 TRBV7-9 CASSPPLAGVGGELFF TGTGCCAGCAGCCCCCCGCTAGCGGGGGTGGGCGGGGAGCTGTTTTTT
TRBJ1-1 . TRBD1 TRBV27 CASSPGQATEAFF TGTGCCAGCAGTCCCGGACAGGCGACTGAAGCTTTCTTT
TRBJ2-1 . . TRBV5-6 CASSQVSNEQFF TGTGCCAGCAGCCAGGTCAGTAATGAGCAGTTCTTC
TRBJ2-1 . . TRBV6-5 CASSYLSGEQFF TGTGCCAGCAGTTACCTGAGTGGTGAGCAGTTCTTC
TRBJ2-2 . TRBD2 TRBV11-3 CASSLDIRGGNTGELFF TGTGCCAGCAGCTTAGATATTCGGGGGGGCAACACCGGGGAGCTGTTTTTT
TRBJ2-3 . TRBD2 TRBV6-2/TRBV6-3 CASSRLAGVGTDTQYF TGTGCCAGCAGTCGACTAGCGGGGGTCGGCACAGATACGCAGTATTTT
TRBJ2-5 . . TRBV19 CASSITGTWQETQYF TGTGCCAGTAGTATAACCGGGACTTGGCAAGAGACCCAGTACTTC
TRBJ1-5 . . TRBV2 CASSGTDTSNQPQHF TGTGCCAGCAGTGGGACAGACACCAGCAATCAGCCCCAGCATTTT
TRBJ1-5 once TRBD1 TRBV2 CASRTGATQPQHF TGTGCCAGCAGGACAGGGGCAACCCAGCCCCAGCATTTT
TRBJ2-1 once TRBD2 TRBV27 CASSLGGGAVEQFF TGTGCCAGCAGTTTAGGCGGGGGGGCCGTTGAGCAGTTCTTC
TRBJ2-1 . . TRBV6-5 CASTKGWGSYNEQFF TGTGCCAGCACCAAGGGGTGGGGCTCCTACAATGAGCAGTTCTTC
TRBJ1-2 . TRBD1 TRBV30 CAWMTGVGYGYTF TGTGCCTGGATGACAGGGGTTGGCTATGGCTACACCTTC
TRBJ1-1 . . TRBV9 CASSGQGLTEAFF TGTGCCAGCAGCGGTCAGGGACTCACTGAAGCTTTCTTT
TRBJ1-3 . . TRBV11-2 CASRPAGYRLGGNTIYF TGTGCCAGCAGACCCGCAGGGTATCGCTTAGGTGGAAACACCATATATTTT
TRBJ2-7 . TRBD2 TRBV7-2 CASSLYTSGGREQYF TGTGCCAGCAGCTTATACACTAGCGGGGGGCGGGAGCAGTACTTC
TRBJ1-1 . . TRBV19 CASSIAQGLKNTEAFF TGTGCCAGTAGTATCGCTCAGGGACTGAAGAACACTGAAGCTTTCTTT
TRBJ2-1 . . TRBV28 CASTLGYDNEQFF TGTGCCAGCACTCTGGGCTACGACAATGAGCAGTTCTTC
TRBJ1-6 . . TRBV30 CAWSVRSGNSPLHF TGTGCCTGGAGTGTACGTTCAGGGAATTCACCCCTCCACTTT
TRBJ1-5 many TRBD1 TRBV30 CAWKGATNQPQHF TGTGCCTGGAAGGGGGCTACCAATCAGCCCCAGCATTTT